This TCR beta chain was observed in a study of T cell responses to AZD1222 COVID-19 vaccine. Across the whole study: Pooled in the analysis were second doses at about 4 or about 12 weeks. Study outcomes and limitations: Scientists sampled the repertoires only once the peak T cell response had passed.

This clone is judged medium-sized. No antigen is known for it. After removal of 0 bases from V and 4 bases from J, the junction contained 3 bases not matched to a gene. The CDR3 has 14 residues. The V gene's germline CDR1 is MNHEY and CDR2 SMNVEV (reference sequence). Sequenced by immunoSEQ multiplex PCR; TCRdb stores in-frame clones only, minus some. The sample includes 30,000 to 35,000 clones, about 88% of them seen just once. The specimen was peripheral blood, collected on day 0 of AZD1222 vaccination. The sequence was obtained from an adult in good health. This sequence joins TRBV27 and TRBJ2-7, with 7 bases matching TRBD2. Here the CDR3 reads CASSLSQGGYEQYF. The CDR3 nucleotides are TGTGCCAGCAGTTTATCGCAGGGAGGGTACGAGCAGTACTTC.